A selection of T cell receptor beta chains follows, all from one sample in a study of post-analysis software for immune sequencing data. TCRdb passed the PCR reads through MiXCR, listing each CDR3 protein once. The sample has some 690,000 distinct CDR3 sequences; 25% to 30% are singletons. Sequencing input: blood. The source of these receptors is a girl aged 5-17 years with multiple sclerosis. Both conserved end residues are part of each CDR3. The order of the fields is V gene, clone size, J gene, D gene, CDR3 DNA, CDR3 protein. D genes are given only for firm matches. Some rows have no size entry. The others give once, few or many, or a class for an expanded clone.

TRBV29-1,NA,TRBJ1-2,NA,TGCAGCGTTGAACGGTATACGGGCTATGGCTACACCTTC,CSVERYTGYGYTF
TRBV5-1,many,TRBJ2-7,NA,TGTGCCAGCAGCTTGGAGTCCTACGAGCAGTACTTC,CASSLESYEQYF
TRBV5-1,NA,TRBJ2-5,NA,TGCGCCAGCAGCCCCGGGGGTCCGCGGGAGACCCAGTACTTC,CASSPGGPRETQYF
TRBV28,few,TRBJ2-7,NA,TGTGCCAGCAATGCAGTGAGCTCCTACGAGCAGTACTTC,CASNAVSSYEQYF
TRBV7-9,NA,TRBJ1-1,NA,TGTGCCAGCAGCTTAGACACAGGGAGCACTGAAGCTTTCTTT,CASSLDTGSTEAFF
TRBV10-3,few,TRBJ2-2,NA,TGTGCCATCAGGACCCCAGGACAGCGGAACACCGGGGAGCTGTTTTTT,CAIRTPGQRNTGELFF
TRBV27,few,TRBJ2-5,TRBD1,TGTGCCAGCAGTGAGGTGGGACAGGGGCAGGAGACCCAGTACTTC,CASSEVGQGQETQYF
TRBV20-1,few,TRBJ2-3,TRBD2,TGCAGTGCTAGACCCGCGGGAGGGACAGATACGCAGTATTTT,CSARPAGGTDTQYF
TRBV12-3/TRBV12-4,NA,TRBJ2-1,NA,TGTGCCAGCAGTCCGGGGGATTCGGGCTACAATGAGCAGTTCTTC,CASSPGDSGYNEQFF
TRBV6-2/TRBV6-3,NA,TRBJ1-1,NA,TGTGCCAGCTTCTCGGGACACCTGAACGCTGAAGCTTTCTTT,CASFSGHLNAEAFF
TRBV6-2/TRBV6-3,NA,TRBJ2-1,TRBD2,TGTGCCAGCAGTTACCTATGGAGGGAGGGGATTCTCGGGGGCTCCTACAATGAGCAGTTCTTC,CASSYLWREGILGGSYNEQFF
TRBV24-1,few,TRBJ2-1,TRBD2,TGTGCCACCAGTGACGGACTAGCGGTCTCCTACAATGAGCAGTTCTTC,CATSDGLAVSYNEQFF
TRBV7-2,few,TRBJ2-5,NA,TGTGCCAGCAGCTCGGGACTGTCCCTAGAGACCCAGTACTTC,CASSSGLSLETQYF
TRBV12-3/TRBV12-4,few,TRBJ1-6,NA,TGTGCCAGCAGGCTTACCGGGACATCCACTAATTCACCCCTCCACTTT,CASRLTGTSTNSPLHF
TRBV11-2,NA,TRBJ2-5,NA,TGTGCCAGCAGCCGTCATAGCGGGACCCAGTACTTC,CASSRHSGTQYF
TRBV6-4,NA,TRBJ2-2,NA,TGTGCCAGCAGTGCAGGAGTAGCGGAGAACACCGGGGAGCTGTTTTTT,CASSAGVAENTGELFF
TRBV7-2,few,TRBJ2-7,NA,TGTGCCAGCAGAAAAAACGGCCATAGCTCCTACGAGCAGTACTTC,CASRKNGHSSYEQYF
TRBV5-5,once,TRBJ1-5,NA,TGTGCCAGCAGCAAGGGTGGGGGAGGACAGCCCCAGCATTTT,CASSKGGGGQPQHF
TRBV4-3,NA,TRBJ2-7,NA,TGCGCCAGCAGCCAAGACTCCACCGGGACACCCTACGAGCAGTACTTC,CASSQDSTGTPYEQYF
TRBV7-2,few,TRBJ2-5,NA,TGTGCCAGCTCCCGGGCCAATCAAGAGACCCAGTACTTC,CASSRANQETQYF
TRBV20-1,NA,TRBJ1-1,NA,TGCAGTGCACGAGGGGACGGGGAGATTACTGAAGCTTTCTTT,CSARGDGEITEAFF
TRBV2,NA,TRBJ2-1,TRBD2,TGTGCCAGCAGTGAAGGTGGGACTAGCGGGAGGTACGTGCAGTTCTTC,CASSEGGTSGRYVQFF
TRBV6-6,NA,TRBJ2-4,NA,TGTGCCAGCAACCCATCAAAGGTGGCCAAAAACATTCAGTACTTC,CASNPSKVAKNIQYF
TRBV24-1,NA,TRBJ1-4,NA,TGTGCCACCAGTGCGCCCACGGGGGGGGCGGAAAAACTGTTTTTT,CATSAPTGGAEKLFF
TRBV7-6,NA,TRBJ1-6,NA,TGTGCCAGCAGCTATATGGCCCGAGGGGGCTCCTATAATTCACCCCTCCACTTT,CASSYMARGGSYNSPLHF
TRBV12-3/TRBV12-4,few,TRBJ1-1,TRBD1,TGTGCCAGCAGTAGGACAGGGGGCTTGTGGAACACTGAAGCTTTCTTT,CASSRTGGLWNTEAFF
TRBV7-2,NA,TRBJ2-6,NA,TGTGCCAGCTGCCCCCGTGCGGCTCCTGGGGCCAACGTCCTGACTTTC,CASCPRAAPGANVLTF
TRBV7-2,many,TRBJ2-7,NA,TGTGCCAGCCGCAACCCCGGGCACGAGCAGTACTTC,CASRNPGHEQYF
TRBV4-3,few,TRBJ1-1,NA,TGCGCCAGCAGCCAAGACCGTACGGGGGCTGAAGCTTTCTTT,CASSQDRTGAEAFF
TRBV7-2,few,TRBJ1-5,NA,TGTGCCAGCAGCCTTTATGCTCAGGGCAATCAGCCCCAGCATTTT,CASSLYAQGNQPQHF
TRBV6-1,once,TRBJ2-1,TRBD2,TGTGCCAGCAGTGGAAGTGCGGGGGGGTACAATGAGCAGTTCTTC,CASSGSAGGYNEQFF
TRBV5-1,few,TRBJ2-3,TRBD2,TGCGCCAGCAGCCCCGCCTTGACTAGCGTGGGATCAGATACGCAGTATTTT,CASSPALTSVGSDTQYF
TRBV10-3,NA,TRBJ2-1,NA,TGTGCCATCAGGACAGGGACTGGGGGCAATGAGCAGTTCTTC,CAIRTGTGGNEQFF
TRBV24-1,NA,TRBJ2-7,NA,TGTGCCACCAGTGATTTGGGCAGCTACGAGCAGTACTTC,CATSDLGSYEQYF
TRBV7-9,NA,TRBJ2-5,NA,TGTGCCAGCAGCTTAGATGATCGCCAACCCAGCAAACAAGAGACCCAGTACTTC,CASSLDDRQPSKQETQYF
TRBV5-1,few,TRBJ2-3,NA,TGCGCCAGCACTCCGGGACTTCACACAGATACGCAGTATTTT,CASTPGLHTDTQYF
TRBV6-6,few,TRBJ2-7,TRBD2,TGTGCCAGCAGGACTAGCGGGGGAGGAACGTCTGACGAGCAGTACTTC,CASRTSGGGTSDEQYF
TRBV4-3,NA,TRBJ2-5,TRBD2,TGCGCCAGCAGCCAAGTACTAGCGGGAGCAGAGACCCAGTACTTC,CASSQVLAGAETQYF
TRBV13,NA,TRBJ2-3,NA,TGTGCCAGCAGCTCTAACCGGGACTGCACAGATACGCAGTATTTT,CASSSNRDCTDTQYF
TRBV24-1,few,TRBJ1-1,NA,TGTGCCACCCGGGAGTGGGAGAACACTGAAGCTTTCTTT,CATREWENTEAFF
TRBV7-2,NA,TRBJ2-1,NA,TGTGCCAGCAGCTTAAACCCAGCGGGCCCGGGGAATGAGCAGTTCTTC,CASSLNPAGPGNEQFF
TRBV20-1,NA,TRBJ1-4,NA,TGCAGTGCTCTGACAGGACGTTTGGATGAAAAACTGTTTTTT,CSALTGRLDEKLFF
TRBV5-1,few,TRBJ1-2,NA,TGCGCCAGCAGCTTGGATCGGGAAGGCTACACCTTC,CASSLDREGYTF
TRBV7-2,few,TRBJ1-2,NA,TGTGCCAGCAGCTTCGGTTCCCTTAACTATGGCTACACCTTC,CASSFGSLNYGYTF
TRBV29-1,NA,TRBJ2-4,NA,TGCAGCGTATTGGAGGGGAGGCTCTACTTC,CSVLEGRLYF
TRBV7-9,NA,TRBJ2-3,TRBD2,TGTGCCAGCGAGATGACTAGCGTAGGGGTTACGCAGTATTTT,CASEMTSVGVTQYF
TRBV2,NA,TRBJ1-2,NA,TGTGCCAGCAGTGAGATACAAAACTATGGCTACACCTTC,CASSEIQNYGYTF
TRBV4-3,many,TRBJ2-7,NA,TGCGCCAGCAGCCAAGAACAGGGAAACTACGAGCAGTACTTC,CASSQEQGNYEQYF
TRBV7-9,NA,TRBJ1-2,NA,TGTACCAGCAGCTCCGAATGGACAGCTAACTATGGCTACACCTTC,CTSSSEWTANYGYTF
TRBV18,NA,TRBJ2-1,NA,TGTGCCAGCTCACCGGACCGGGCGCAGTTCTTC,CASSPDRAQFF
TRBV5-1,NA,TRBJ2-1,NA,TGCGCCAGCAGCTTGATATTCGGGCAGGGGATAGGCAATGAGCAGTTCTTC,CASSLIFGQGIGNEQFF
TRBV5-1,NA,TRBJ2-5,NA,TGCGCCAGCAGTCGAAACAGAAATCAAGAGACCCAGTACTTC,CASSRNRNQETQYF
TRBV20-1,NA,TRBJ1-5,NA,TGTAGTGCTAGAGACACGCGGCTCCCGGCGACCCAGCATTTT,CSARDTRLPATQHF
TRBV3-1,NA,TRBJ2-2,NA,TGTGCCAGCAGCCAAGTACCCAGCAACACCGGGGAGCTGTTTTTT,CASSQVPSNTGELFF